This T cell receptor (beta chain) was retrieved from a study of blood T cell repertoires in COVID-19. Trimming cost V 7 bases and J 4 bases, with 10 bases left between them. CDR1 is MNHEY, CDR2 SVGAGI, per germline. This CDR3 contains 12 residues. The repertoire was sequenced with immunoSEQ multiplex PCR; TCRdb's copy has only in-frame clones and lacks some. The table has 210,000 or so clones, 85% seen once. The source is a man in his fifties or sixties with COVID-19, enrolled during active disease. Material: peripheral blood. The chain links TRBV6-5 to TRBJ1-2, with TRBD1 as a possible D gene (6 bases). The CDR3 DNA sequence: TGTGCCAGCAAACAGGGAGTCTATGGCTACACCTTC. It specifies CASKQGVYGYTF.